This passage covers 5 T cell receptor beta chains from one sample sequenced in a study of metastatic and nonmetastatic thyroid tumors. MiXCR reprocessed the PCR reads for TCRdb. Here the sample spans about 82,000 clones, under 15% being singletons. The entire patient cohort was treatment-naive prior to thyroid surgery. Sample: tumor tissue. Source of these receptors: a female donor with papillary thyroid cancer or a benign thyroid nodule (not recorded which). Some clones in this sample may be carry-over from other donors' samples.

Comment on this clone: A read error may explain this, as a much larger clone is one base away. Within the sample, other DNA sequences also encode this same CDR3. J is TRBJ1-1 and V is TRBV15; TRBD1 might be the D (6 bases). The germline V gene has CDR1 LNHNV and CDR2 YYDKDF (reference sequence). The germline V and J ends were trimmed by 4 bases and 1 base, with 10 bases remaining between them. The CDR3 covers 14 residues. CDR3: CATSTWTENTEAFF. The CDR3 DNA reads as TGTGCCACCAGCACATGGACAGAGAACACTGAAGCTTTCTTT.

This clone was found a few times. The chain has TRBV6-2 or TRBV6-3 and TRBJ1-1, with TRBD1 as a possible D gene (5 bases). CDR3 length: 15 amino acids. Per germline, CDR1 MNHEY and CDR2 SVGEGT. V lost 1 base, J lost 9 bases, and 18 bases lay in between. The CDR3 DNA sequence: TGTGCCAGCAGTTACTTTGGCCACCGGGGGACTCAAGCTTTCTTT. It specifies CASSYFGHRGTQAFF.

The CDR3 reads CASSTTSGGASYEQYF. DNA of the CDR3: TGTGCCAGCAGCACTACCAGCGGGGGGGCCTCCTACGAGCAGTACTTC. The rearrangement joins TRBV11-2 to TRBJ2-7; 10 bases agree with TRBD2. The CDR3 has 16 residues. J was trimmed by 0 bases and V by 5 bases; bases with no gene match: 7. Per germline, CDR1 SGHAT and CDR2 FQNNGV.

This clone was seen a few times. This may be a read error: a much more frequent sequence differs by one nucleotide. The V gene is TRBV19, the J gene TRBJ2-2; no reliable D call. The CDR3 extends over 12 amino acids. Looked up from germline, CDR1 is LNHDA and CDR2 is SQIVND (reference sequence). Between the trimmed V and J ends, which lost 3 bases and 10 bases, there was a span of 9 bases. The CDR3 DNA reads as TGTGCCAGTAGTATGCAAGACCTGGAGCTGTTTTTT. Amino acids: CASSMQDLELFF.

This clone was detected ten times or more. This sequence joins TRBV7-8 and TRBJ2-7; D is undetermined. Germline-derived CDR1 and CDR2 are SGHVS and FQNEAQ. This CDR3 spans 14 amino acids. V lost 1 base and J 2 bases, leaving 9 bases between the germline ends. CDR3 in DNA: TGTGCCAGCAGCTTAGGCAGCCTAACCTACGAGCAGTACTTC. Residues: CASSLGSLTYEQYF.